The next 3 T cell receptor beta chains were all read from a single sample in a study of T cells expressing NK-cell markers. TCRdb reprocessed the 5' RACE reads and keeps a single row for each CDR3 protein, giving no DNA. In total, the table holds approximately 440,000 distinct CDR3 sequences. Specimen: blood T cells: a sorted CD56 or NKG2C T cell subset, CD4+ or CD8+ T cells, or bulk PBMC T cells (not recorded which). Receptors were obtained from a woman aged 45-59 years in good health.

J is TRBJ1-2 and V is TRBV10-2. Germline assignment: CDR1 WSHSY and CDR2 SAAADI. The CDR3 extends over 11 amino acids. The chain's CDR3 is CASRKEFGYTF.

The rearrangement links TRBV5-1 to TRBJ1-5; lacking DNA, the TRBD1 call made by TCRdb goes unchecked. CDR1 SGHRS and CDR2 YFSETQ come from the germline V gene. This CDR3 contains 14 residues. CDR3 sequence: CASSLGGEDQPQHF. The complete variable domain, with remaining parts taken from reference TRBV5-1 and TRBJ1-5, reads KAGVTQTPRYLIKTRGQQVTLSCSPISGHRSVSWYQQTPGQGLQFLFEYFSETQRNKGNFPGRFSGRQFSNSRSEMNVSTLELGDSALYLCASSLGGEDQPQHFGDGTRLSIL.

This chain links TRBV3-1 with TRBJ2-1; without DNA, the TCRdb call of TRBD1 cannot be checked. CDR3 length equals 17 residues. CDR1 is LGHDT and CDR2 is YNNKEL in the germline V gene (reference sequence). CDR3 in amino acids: CASSRPRVGRAYNEQFF.